The 31 T cell receptor beta chains given below trace back to one sample, sequenced in a study of blood T cell repertoires in COVID-19 (dated by TCRdb to the early 2020s). Library prep was done by the immunoSEQ multiplex PCR assay. TCRdb's version of the immuneACCESS table is confined to in-frame rearrangements and falls short of the full clone set. An unresolved V gene accounts for under half of the shortfall where checked; the remainder is of unknown origin. This sample gives about 270,000 clones in total; around 87% of them show up just once. The ten largest clones take up around 2.5% of the sample. The sequenced sample was peripheral blood. The receptors were gathered from a woman between 45 and 65 years old with acute or convalescent COVID-19.

V usage is TRBV6-6 and J usage is TRBJ1-2; the match to TRBD1 covers 9 bases. Germline V gene data show CDR1 as MNHNY and CDR2 as SVGAGI (reference sequence). The length of the CDR3 is 14 residues. V lost 7 bases, J lost 5 bases, and 8 bases stayed unmatched. CDR3 sequence: CASTISGQGYGYTF. In DNA form, the CDR3 reads TGTGCCAGCACCATATCGGGACAGGGATATGGCTACACCTTC.

This chain joins TRBV30 and TRBJ1-2; D possibly corresponds to TRBD1 (5 bases). The CDR3 totals 17 residues. Germline assignment: CDR1 GTSNPN and CDR2 SVGIG (reference sequence). V gave up 2 bases and J gave up 3 bases, with 22 bases separating them. The CDR3 loop reads CAWSFGQGGGVYYGYTF. CDR3 DNA sequence: TGTGCCTGGAGTTTCGGTCAGGGAGGCGGCGTATACTATGGCTACACCTTC.

This clone has just one count. The CDR3 bases are TGTGCCACCAGTGGTCAACCGGGACTAGCGGGCGATAGCACAGATACGCAGTATTTT. Its translation: CATSGQPGLAGDSTDTQYF. The chain links TRBV24-1 to TRBJ2-3; TRBD2 matches 12 bases. The CDR3 is made up of 19 amino acids. With 5 bases clipped from V and 0 bases from J, the junction kept 11 bases outside the gene matches. Germline CDR1 reads KGHDR; CDR2 reads SFDVKD.

The rearrangement uses TRBV14 and TRBJ2-7; 9 positions agree with TRBD1. Germline V gene sequence: CDR1 SGHDN, CDR2 FVKESK. There are 18 residues in the CDR3. V lost 1 base and J lost 0; bases outside the gene matches: 10. The CDR3 sequence: CASSQVSGTGSSSYEQYF. CDR3 in DNA: TGTGCCAGCAGCCAAGTCTCGGGGACAGGGAGTTCCTCCTACGAGCAGTACTTC.

The chain employs TRBV5-1 and TRBJ1-2; TRBD1 aligns across 7 bases. The CDR3 consists of 14 residues. Trimming cost V 7 bases and J 3 bases; bases outside gene matches: 9. Germline CDR1 is SGHRS and CDR2 is YFSETQ. CDR3 loop: CASGRQGPDYGYTF. The CDR3 nucleotides read TGCGCCAGCGGTCGACAGGGTCCGGACTATGGCTACACCTTC.

This chain links TRBV11-3 with TRBJ2-7, with 9 positions matching TRBD1. V trimming: 1 base; J trimming: 7 bases; junction bases outside the gene matches: 11. The CDR3 spans 16 residues. CDR1 is SGHNT, CDR2 YENEEA, per germline. CDR3 region: CASSLGGGYRGREQYF. The CDR3 DNA reads TGTGCCAGCAGCTTAGGAGGGGGATACAGGGGGCGTGAGCAGTACTTC.

The chain carries TRBV18 and TRBJ2-3; D unclear. The CDR3 is 14 residues long. CDR1 and CDR2 from the germline V gene are KGHSH and LQKENI. V was cut by 6 bases and J by 0 bases, with 10 bases left in between. Written as DNA, the CDR3 is TGTGCCAGCTCCCGAACTACTAGCACAGATACGCAGTATTTT. It is translated as CASSRTTSTDTQYF.

The chain uses TRBV25-1 and TRBJ1-1; D is unresolved. Germline CDR1 reads MGHDK; CDR2 reads SYGVNS. Trimming shortened V by 1 base and J by 4 bases, and 13 bases separated the two germline ends. This CDR3 is 15 amino acids long. CDR3 residues: CASSEWEASGTEAFF. CDR3 DNA sequence: TGTGCCAGCAGTGAATGGGAGGCGAGTGGCACTGAAGCTTTCTTT.

The chain carries TRBV29-1 and TRBJ1-4; D remains ambiguous. V was cut by 4 bases and J by 5 bases, with 11 bases left in between. This CDR3 spans 13 amino acids. Germline V gene lookup returns CDR1 SQVTM and CDR2 ANQGSEA. CDR3 loop: CSVGGIQNEKLFF. For the CDR3, the DNA is TGCAGCGTTGGTGGTATACAAAATGAAAAACTGTTTTTT.

This sequence joins TRBV10-3 and TRBJ2-1; perhaps TRBD1 as D (5 bases). Germline assignment: CDR1 ENHRY and CDR2 SYGVKD. This CDR3 region has 14 residues. V gave up 10 bases and J gave up 9 bases, with 22 bases separating them. The CDR3 loop is CATLTELSRPEQFF. The CDR3 DNA is TGTGCCACCCTGACAGAACTATCCCGTCCTGAGCAGTTCTTC.

This clone was recorded once. V gene TRBV9 combines with J gene TRBJ2-1, with TRBD1 identical over 10 bases. The CDR3 covers 15 residues. The germline CDR1 and CDR2 sequences are SGDLS and YYNGEE. Trimming at V came to 3 bases and at J to 8 bases, leaving 8 bases not matched to a gene. CDR3 nucleotide sequence: TGTGCCAGCAGCGACCGGGACAGGGGAGGGCATGAGCAGTTCTTC. Its protein product is CASSDRDRGGHEQFF.

This chain joins TRBV9 and TRBJ1-2, with D unclear. The CDR3 runs 15 residues. Germline V lookup: CDR1 SGDLS, CDR2 YYNGEE. V lost 0 bases and J lost 1, with 10 bases in between. As DNA, the CDR3 is TGTGCCAGCAGCGTAGGGCCAGGCCGTAACTATGGCTACACCTTC. Its protein product is CASSVGPGRNYGYTF.

The V call is TRBV5-1, the J call TRBJ2-7, with D hard to call. CDR3 size: 16 residues. V was pared by 0 bases and J by 1 base, with 14 bases between. Germline V gene lookup returns CDR1 SGHRS and CDR2 YFSETQ. CDR3 in DNA: TGCGCCAGCAGCTTGGAAGCCGGGTACCGATCCTACGAGCAGTACTTC. It codes for CASSLEAGYRSYEQYF.

V usage is TRBV4-2 and J usage is TRBJ2-7, with D perhaps TRBD2 (6 bases). The CDR3 length is 14 residues. Germline lookup yields CDR1 LGHNA and CDR2 YNFKEQ. The V and J ends lost 0 bases and 5 bases respectively, with 11 bases between them. CDR3 nucleotide sequence: TGTGCCAGCAGCCAAGAGAAGGGACTTGACGAGCAGTACTTC. It yields the protein CASSQEKGLDEQYF.

This sequence joins TRBV7-2 and TRBJ2-1; a weak D match, TRBD2 (5 bases). Germline CDR1 reads SGHTA; CDR2 reads FQGNSA. The CDR3 spans 15 residues. The V end lost 4 bases, the J end lost 6 bases, and 16 bases lay between the germline ends. CDR3 amino acids: CASSSVARRGNEQFF. DNA for the CDR3: TGTGCCAGCAGCTCGGTAGCCCGTCGGGGCAATGAGCAGTTCTTC.

This clone was seen a few times. The chain couples TRBV7-2 to TRBJ2-7; D perhaps matches TRBD2 (6 bases). The CDR3 has 14 residues. V lost 0 bases, J lost 7 bases, and 13 bases lay in between. CDR1 is SGHTA, CDR2 FQGNSA, per germline. CDR3 nucleotide sequence: TGTGCCAGCAGCTTAGCAGCTCCGGCGGGGGAGCAGTACTTC. Protein: CASSLAAPAGEQYF. The entire variable domain, with the rest obtained from reference TRBV7-2 and TRBJ2-7, is as follows: GAGVSQSPSNKVTEKGKDVELRCDPISGHTALYWYRQSLGQGLEFLIYFQGNSAPDKSGLPSDRFSAERTGGSVSTLTIQRTQQEDSAVYLCASSLAAPAGEQYFGPGTRLTVT.

The rearrangement uses TRBV5-4 and TRBJ2-1; 7 positions agree with TRBD1. V lost 0 bases, J lost 7 bases, and 4 bases stayed unmatched. CDR3 length equals 14 residues. The V gene's germline CDR1 is SGHNT and CDR2 YYREEE (reference sequence). The chain's CDR3 is CASSLDDRANEQFF. The DNA of the CDR3 is TGTGCCAGCAGCTTGGACGACAGGGCGAATGAGCAGTTCTTC.

This clone appeared once. The CDR3 DNA follows: TGTGCCACCAGCAGAGAGAGAGTTGCCACTGAAGCTTTCTTT. Amino acids: CATSRERVATEAFF. The rearrangement links TRBV15 to TRBJ1-1; D unresolved. Germline loops: CDR1 LNHNV, CDR2 YYDKDF (reference sequence). There are 14 residues in the CDR3. The V end was cut by 0 bases, the J end by 4 bases, with 9 bases between.

V usage is TRBV11-2 and J usage is TRBJ1-3, with D uncertain. The length of the CDR3 is 16 residues. Germline CDR1 is SGHAT and CDR2 is FQNNGV. V dropped 4 bases and J dropped 2 bases, with 15 bases sitting between them. The CDR3, as DNA: TGTGCCAGCAGCTCTGCGGGCGCCTGGGCTGGAAACACCATATATTTT. Protein: CASSSAGAWAGNTIYF.

The rearrangement links TRBV7-2 to TRBJ1-2; TRBD1 matches at 7 bases. The ends lost 4 bases at V and 2 bases at J; junction bases unmatched: 7. The CDR3 contains 15 residues. Per germline, CDR1 SGHTA and CDR2 FQGNSA. CDR3 region: CASSWQHRGNYGYTF. In nucleotides, the CDR3 is TGTGCCAGCAGCTGGCAGCACAGGGGAAACTATGGCTACACCTTC.

The chain links TRBV2 to TRBJ1-5; 9 bases are a match to TRBD1. Germline V lookup: CDR1 SNHLY, CDR2 FYNNEI. The CDR3 runs 14 residues. V shed 6 bases and J 7 bases; nucleotides not matched to a gene: 7. In DNA form, the CDR3 reads TGTGCCAGCAGGGCGGACAGGGGAGGGCAGCCCCAGCATTTT. As protein: CASRADRGGQPQHF. Supplemented by reference TRBV2 and TRBJ1-5, the full variable domain reads EPEVTQTPSHQVTQMGQEVILRCVPISNHLYFYWYRQILGQKVEFLVSFYNNEISEKSEIFDDQFSVERPDGSNFTLKIRSTKLEDSAMYFCASRADRGGQPQHFGDGTRLSIL.

This clone appeared a few times. The CDR3 DNA sequence: TGTGCCAGCAGCTTATCCTTGGGACAGGGGAATGGCTACACCTTC. The encoded protein is CASSLSLGQGNGYTF. The chain links TRBV7-9 to TRBJ1-2; TRBD1 matches at 10 bases. V lost 2 bases, J lost 6 bases, and 6 bases stayed unmatched. This CDR3 is built from 15 residues. Germline CDR1 reads SEHNR; CDR2 reads FQNEAQ (reference sequence).

The V and J genes are TRBV18 and TRBJ1-1, with 10 bases that match TRBD1. CDR1 is KGHSH, CDR2 LQKENI, per germline. The CDR3 length is 12 residues. The J segment lost 11 bases and the V segment lost 9 bases, leaving 9 bases of the junction unmatched. Here the CDR3 reads CARTWTGGGAFF. The CDR3 DNA follows: TGTGCCAGGACGTGGACAGGGGGTGGGGCTTTCTTT. Together with reference TRBV18 and TRBJ1-1, the CDR3 gives the full variable domain: NAGVMQNPRHLVRRRGQEARLRCSPMKGHSHVYWYRQLPEEGLKFMVYLQKENIIDESGMPKERFSAEFPKEGPSILRIQQVVRGDSAAYFCARTWTGGGAFFGQGTRLTVV.

The V call is TRBV7-3, the J call TRBJ2-3, with D possibly being TRBD2 (5 bases). V was trimmed by 2 bases and J by 5 bases, leaving 14 bases between them. The CDR3 runs 15 residues. The germline V gene has CDR1 SGHTA and CDR2 FQGTGA. DNA of the CDR3: TGTGCCAGCAGCTTAGGCCCCGGGGTACAAGATACGCAGTATTTT. It yields the protein CASSLGPGVQDTQYF.

The rearrangement links TRBV19 to TRBJ1-1; 12 bases are a match to TRBD1. CDR3 size: 14 residues. The germline V gene encodes CDR1 LNHDA and CDR2 SQIVND (reference sequence). Unmatched junction bases numbered 2, after V lost 3 bases and J lost 6 bases. This chain's CDR3 is CASSMGQGAPEAFF. The CDR3 DNA is TGTGCCAGTAGTATGGGACAGGGGGCACCTGAAGCTTTCTTT.

V usage is TRBV7-9 and J usage is TRBJ1-2; weak D call: TRBD1 (5 bases). Germline CDR1 SEHNR, CDR2 FQNEAQ (reference sequence). V lost 5 bases, J lost 3 bases, and 13 bases lay in between. The CDR3 has 14 residues. Written as DNA, the CDR3 is TGTGCCAGCAGCCACCCAGGGAAACACTATGGCTACACCTTC. Translated, it gives CASSHPGKHYGYTF.

Note on this clone: This CDR3 is also generated by other DNA sequences in the sample. J is TRBJ1-1 and V is TRBV5-1; TRBD1 matches 9 bases. The CDR3 contains 15 residues. V trimming: 0 bases; J trimming: 2 bases; junction bases outside the gene matches: 2. The germline gives CDR1 SGHRS, CDR2 YFSETQ. Here the CDR3 DNA reads TGCGCCAGCAGCTTGGGGGGACAGGGTAACACTGAAGCTTTCTTT. Translation: CASSLGGQGNTEAFF. Combining the CDR3 with reference TRBV5-1 and TRBJ1-1 gives the whole variable domain KAGVTQTPRYLIKTRGQQVTLSCSPISGHRSVSWYQQTPGQGLQFLFEYFSETQRNKGNFPGRFSGRQFSNSRSEMNVSTLELGDSALYLCASSLGGQGNTEAFFGQGTRLTVV.

The chain uses TRBV4-1 and TRBJ2-1; 13 bases match TRBD2. This CDR3 is built from 18 residues. Per the germline V gene, CDR1 is MGHRA and CDR2 is YSYEKL. The V segment lost 4 bases and the J segment 7 bases; nucleotides outside the gene matches: 13. The CDR3 spells CASSLGLAGVGFFNEQFF. In DNA, the CDR3 is TGCGCCAGCAGCCTAGGACTAGCGGGAGTCGGCTTTTTTAATGAGCAGTTCTTC.

The genes are TRBV5-6 and TRBJ1-4; 7 positions agree with TRBD1. The length of the CDR3 is 14 residues. V lost 2 bases and J lost 8; bases outside the gene matches: 6. Germline V gives CDR1 SGHDT, CDR2 YYEEEE. The CDR3 region has the DNA TGTGCCAGCAGCTTCCAGGGGGTTGACGAAAAACTGTTTTTT. Its protein product is CASSFQGVDEKLFF.

The chain couples TRBV28 to TRBJ2-1; 14 bases are a match to TRBD2. Germline CDR1 and CDR2: MDHEN and SYDVKM. This CDR3 is built from 15 residues. V was clipped by 5 bases and J by 8 bases; unmatched bases: 5. The CDR3 region has the DNA TGTGCCAGCAGTGGGACTAGCGGGAGTCGGGATGAGCAGTTCTTC. It encodes CASSGTSGSRDEQFF.

This clone was recorded a few times. This chain links TRBV11-3 with TRBJ2-5; 14 nucleotides agree with TRBD2. The CDR3 loop spans 17 amino acids. V lost 5 bases, J lost 4 bases, and 9 bases stayed unmatched. Germline V lookup: CDR1 SGHNT, CDR2 YENEEA. CDR3 amino acids: CASSPGGLAGVSETQYF. CDR3 nucleotide sequence: TGTGCCAGCAGCCCTGGGGGACTAGCGGGAGTCTCAGAGACCCAGTACTTC.